This T cell receptor (beta chain) came from a study of T cells after yellow fever vaccination. Findings and caveats of the study: Sorted repertoires could include abundant contaminating clonotypes from bulk cells. Few clonotypes appeared in both CD4 and CD8 compartments.

This clonotype was found a few times. Template-switching 5'RACE yielded the TCR cDNA; a universal primer site and UMIs were added in the process. From the 5' RACE reads, TCRdb called clonotypes with MiXCR, one entry per CDR3 protein. This sample has 50,000 to 60,000 distinct CDR3 sequences, with about 6.6% found just once. Trimming took off 3 bases at V and 1 base at J, with 10 bases between the two ends. The germline CDR1 and CDR2 sequences are SGHKS and YYEKEE (reference sequence). The CDR3 extends over 14 amino acids. The chain uses TRBV5-5 and TRBJ1-1; D remains ambiguous. Sequences were derived from CD8+ T cells not binding an NS4B(214-222) dextramer, sorted from PBMCs, sampled approximately 47 days after the first yellow fever vaccination. The origin of this receptor is a man younger than 35 who received the YFV17D yellow fever vaccine. The CDR3 coding sequence is TGTGCCAGCAGCTCCCCCGTGCAGAACACTGAAGCTTTCTTT. Translated: CASSSPVQNTEAFF.